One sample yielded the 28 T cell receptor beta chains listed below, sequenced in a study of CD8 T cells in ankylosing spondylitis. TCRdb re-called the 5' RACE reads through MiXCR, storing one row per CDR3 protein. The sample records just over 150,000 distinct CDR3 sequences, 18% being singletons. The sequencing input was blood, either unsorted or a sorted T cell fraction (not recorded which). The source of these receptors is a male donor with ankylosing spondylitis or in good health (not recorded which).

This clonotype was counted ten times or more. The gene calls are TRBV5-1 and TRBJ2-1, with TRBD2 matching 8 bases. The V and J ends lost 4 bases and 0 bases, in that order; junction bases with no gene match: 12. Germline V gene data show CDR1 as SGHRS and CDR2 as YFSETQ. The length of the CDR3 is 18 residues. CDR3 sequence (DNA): TGCGCCAGCAGCCAAAGCGCGGGGGGCCCTAGCTCCTACAATGAGCAGTTCTTC. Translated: CASSQSAGGPSSYNEQFF.

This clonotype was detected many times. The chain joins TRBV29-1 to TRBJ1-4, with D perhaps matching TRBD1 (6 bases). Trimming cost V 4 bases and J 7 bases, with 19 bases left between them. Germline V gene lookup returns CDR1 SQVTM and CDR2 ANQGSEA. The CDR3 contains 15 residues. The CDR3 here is CSVAEGGGRSEKLFF. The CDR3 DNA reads TGCAGCGTTGCCGAAGGCGGGGGCAGAAGTGAAAAACTGTTTTTT.

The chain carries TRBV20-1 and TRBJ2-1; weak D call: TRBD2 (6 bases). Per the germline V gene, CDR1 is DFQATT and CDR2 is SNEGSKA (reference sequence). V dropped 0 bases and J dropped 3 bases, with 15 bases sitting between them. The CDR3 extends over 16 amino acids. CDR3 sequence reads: CSARDRMRDLYNEQFF. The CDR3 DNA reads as TGCAGTGCTAGAGATCGGATGCGGGATCTCTACAATGAGCAGTTCTTC.

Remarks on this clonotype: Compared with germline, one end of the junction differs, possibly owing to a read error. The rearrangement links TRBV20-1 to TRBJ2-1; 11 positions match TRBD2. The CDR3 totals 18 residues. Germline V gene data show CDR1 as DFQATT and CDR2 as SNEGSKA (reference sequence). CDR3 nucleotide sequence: TGCAGTGTTAGAGATCTGTCTAGCGGGAGGAGGTCCTACAATGAGCAGTTCTTC. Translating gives CSVRDLSSGRRSYNEQFF.

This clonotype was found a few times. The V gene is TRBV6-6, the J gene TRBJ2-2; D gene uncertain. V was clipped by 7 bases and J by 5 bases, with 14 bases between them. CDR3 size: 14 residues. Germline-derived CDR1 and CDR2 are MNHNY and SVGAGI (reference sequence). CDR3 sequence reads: CASIGAPRTGELFF. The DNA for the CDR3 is TGTGCCAGCATCGGAGCACCGAGGACCGGGGAGCTGTTTTTT.

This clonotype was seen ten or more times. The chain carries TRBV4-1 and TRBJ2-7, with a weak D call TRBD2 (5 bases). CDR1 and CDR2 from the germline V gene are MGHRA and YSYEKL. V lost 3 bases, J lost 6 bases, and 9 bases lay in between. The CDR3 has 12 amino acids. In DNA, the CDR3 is TGCGCCAGCAGCCAGGAGGTTGGCGAGCAGTACTTC. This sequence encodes CASSQEVGEQYF.

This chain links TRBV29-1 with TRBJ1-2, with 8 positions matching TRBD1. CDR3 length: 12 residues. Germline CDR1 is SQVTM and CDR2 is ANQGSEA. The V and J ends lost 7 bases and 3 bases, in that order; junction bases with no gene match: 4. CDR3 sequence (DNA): TGCAGCGGATCGACAGGGGACTATGGCTACACCTTC. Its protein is CSGSTGDYGYTF. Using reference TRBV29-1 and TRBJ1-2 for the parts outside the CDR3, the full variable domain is SAVISQKPSRDICQRGTSLTIQCQVDSQVTMMFWYRQQPGQSLTLIATANQGSEATYESGFVIDKFPISRPNLTFSTLTVSNMSPEDSSIYLCSGSTGDYGYTFGSGTRLTVV.

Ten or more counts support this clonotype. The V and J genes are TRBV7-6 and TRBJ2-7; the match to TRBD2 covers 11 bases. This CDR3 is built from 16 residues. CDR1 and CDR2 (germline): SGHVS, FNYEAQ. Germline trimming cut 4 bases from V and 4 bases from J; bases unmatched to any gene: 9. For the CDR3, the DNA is TGTGCCAGCAGCTCATCAACCGGGACTAGCGGATACGAGCAGTACTTC. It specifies CASSSSTGTSGYEQYF.

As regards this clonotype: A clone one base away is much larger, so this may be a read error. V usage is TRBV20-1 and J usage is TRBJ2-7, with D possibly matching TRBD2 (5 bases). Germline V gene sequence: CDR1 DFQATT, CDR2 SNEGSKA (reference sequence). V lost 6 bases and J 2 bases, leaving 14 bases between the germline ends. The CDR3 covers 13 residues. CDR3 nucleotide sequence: TGCAGTGCCCCGAAGGAGGAAACCTACGAGCAGTACTTC. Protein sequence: CSAPKEETYEQYF.

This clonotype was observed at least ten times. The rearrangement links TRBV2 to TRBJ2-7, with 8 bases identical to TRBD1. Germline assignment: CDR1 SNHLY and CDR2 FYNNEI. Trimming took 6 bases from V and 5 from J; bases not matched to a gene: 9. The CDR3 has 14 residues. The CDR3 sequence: CASSAGQGYHEQYF. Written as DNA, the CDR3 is TGTGCCAGCAGCGCTGGACAGGGTTACCACGAGCAGTACTTC. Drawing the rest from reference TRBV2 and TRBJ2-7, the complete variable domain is EPEVTQTPSHQVTQMGQEVILRCVPISNHLYFYWYRQILGQKVEFLVSFYNNEISEKSEIFDDQFSVERPDGSNFTLKIRSTKLEDSAMYFCASSAGQGYHEQYFGPGTRLTVT.

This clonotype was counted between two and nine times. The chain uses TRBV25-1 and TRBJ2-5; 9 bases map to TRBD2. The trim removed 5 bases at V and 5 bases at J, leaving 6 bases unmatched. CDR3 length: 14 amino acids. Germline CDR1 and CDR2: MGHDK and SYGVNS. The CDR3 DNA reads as TGTGCCAGCAGTAACCCTAGCGGGAAGGAGACCCAGTACTTC. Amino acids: CASSNPSGKETQYF.

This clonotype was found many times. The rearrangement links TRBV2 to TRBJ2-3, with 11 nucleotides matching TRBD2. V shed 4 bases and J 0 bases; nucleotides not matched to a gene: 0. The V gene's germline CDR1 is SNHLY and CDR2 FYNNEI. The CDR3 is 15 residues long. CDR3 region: CASSGTSGSTDTQYF. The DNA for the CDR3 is TGTGCCAGCAGTGGGACTAGCGGGAGCACAGATACGCAGTATTTT.

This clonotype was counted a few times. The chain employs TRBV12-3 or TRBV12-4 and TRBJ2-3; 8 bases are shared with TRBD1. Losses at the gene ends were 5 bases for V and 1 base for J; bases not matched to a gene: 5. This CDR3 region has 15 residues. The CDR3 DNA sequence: TGTGCCAGCAGTAGGACGGGACAGGGCACAGATACGCAGTATTTT. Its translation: CASSRTGQGTDTQYF.

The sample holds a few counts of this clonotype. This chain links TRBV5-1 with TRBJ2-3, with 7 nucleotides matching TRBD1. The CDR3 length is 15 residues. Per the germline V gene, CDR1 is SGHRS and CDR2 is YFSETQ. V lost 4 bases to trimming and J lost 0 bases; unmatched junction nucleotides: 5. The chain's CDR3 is CASSAGTDSTDTQYF. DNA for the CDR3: TGCGCCAGCAGCGCCGGGACAGATAGCACAGATACGCAGTATTTT.

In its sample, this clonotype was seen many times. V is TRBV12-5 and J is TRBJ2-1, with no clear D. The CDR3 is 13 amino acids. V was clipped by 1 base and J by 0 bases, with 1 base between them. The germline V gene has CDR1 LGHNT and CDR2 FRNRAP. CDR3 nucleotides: TGTGCTAGTGGTTTGGACTCCTACAATGAGCAGTTCTTC. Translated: CASGLDSYNEQFF. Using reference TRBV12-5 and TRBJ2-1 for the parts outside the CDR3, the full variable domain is DARVTQTPRHKVTEMGQEVTMRCQPILGHNTVFWYRQTMMQGLELLAYFRNRAPLDDSGMPKDRFSAEMPDATLATLKIQPSEPRDSAVYFCASGLDSYNEQFFGPGTRLTVL.

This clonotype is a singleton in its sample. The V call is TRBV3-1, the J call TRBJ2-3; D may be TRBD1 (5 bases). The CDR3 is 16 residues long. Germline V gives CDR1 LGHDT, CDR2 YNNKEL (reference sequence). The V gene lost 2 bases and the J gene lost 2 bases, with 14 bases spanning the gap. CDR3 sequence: CASSQLQGRTTDTQYF. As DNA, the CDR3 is TGTGCCAGCAGCCAACTGCAGGGTCGAACCACAGATACGCAGTATTTT.

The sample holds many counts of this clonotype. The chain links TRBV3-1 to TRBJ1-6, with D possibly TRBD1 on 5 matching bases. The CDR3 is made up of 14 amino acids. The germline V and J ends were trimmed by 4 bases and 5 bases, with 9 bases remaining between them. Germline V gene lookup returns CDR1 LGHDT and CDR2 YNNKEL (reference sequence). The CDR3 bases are TGTGCCAGCAGCCTGGGGGGGAATAATTCACCCCTCCACTTT. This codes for CASSLGGNNSPLHF.

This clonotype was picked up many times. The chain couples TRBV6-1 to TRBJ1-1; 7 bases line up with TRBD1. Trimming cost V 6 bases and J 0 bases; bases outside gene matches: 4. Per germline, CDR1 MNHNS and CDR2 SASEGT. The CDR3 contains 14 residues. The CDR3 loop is CASRTQGMNTEAFF. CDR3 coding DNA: TGTGCCAGCAGGACACAGGGGATGAACACTGAAGCTTTCTTT.

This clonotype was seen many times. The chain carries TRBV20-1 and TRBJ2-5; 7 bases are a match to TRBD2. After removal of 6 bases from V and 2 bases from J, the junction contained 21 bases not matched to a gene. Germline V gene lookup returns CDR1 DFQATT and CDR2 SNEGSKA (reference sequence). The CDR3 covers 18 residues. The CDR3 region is CSAVPGGRTFRVQETQYF. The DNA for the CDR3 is TGCAGTGCCGTTCCGGGGGGTAGGACCTTTCGAGTACAAGAGACCCAGTACTTC.

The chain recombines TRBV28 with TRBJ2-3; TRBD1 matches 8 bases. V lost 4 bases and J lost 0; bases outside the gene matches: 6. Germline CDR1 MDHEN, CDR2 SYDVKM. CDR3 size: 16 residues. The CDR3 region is CASSSPGGSSTDTQYF. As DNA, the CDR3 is TGTGCCAGCAGTTCCCCAGGGGGCTCTAGCACAGATACGCAGTATTTT. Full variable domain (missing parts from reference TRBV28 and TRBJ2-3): DVKVTQSSRYLVKRTGEKVFLECVQDMDHENMFWYRQDPGLGLRLIYFSYDVKMKEKGDIPEGYSVSREKKERFSLILESASTNQTSMYLCASSSPGGSSTDTQYFGPGTRLTVL.

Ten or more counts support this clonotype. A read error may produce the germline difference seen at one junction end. The CDR3 region has the DNA TGCAGTGTTAGACTAGCGGGCTATGAGCAGTTCTTC. The encoded protein is CSVRLAGYEQFF. J is TRBJ2-1 and V is TRBV20-1; 10 bases align to TRBD2. Looked up from germline, CDR1 is DFQATT and CDR2 is SNEGSKA (reference sequence). The CDR3 sequence is 12 residues long.

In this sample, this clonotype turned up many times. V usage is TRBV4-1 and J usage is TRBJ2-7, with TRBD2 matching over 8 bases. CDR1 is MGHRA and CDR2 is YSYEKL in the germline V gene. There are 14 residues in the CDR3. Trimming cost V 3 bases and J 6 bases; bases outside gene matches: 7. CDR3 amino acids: CASSHPGGGREQYF. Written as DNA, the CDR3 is TGCGCCAGCAGCCACCCCGGCGGGGGGCGCGAGCAGTACTTC.

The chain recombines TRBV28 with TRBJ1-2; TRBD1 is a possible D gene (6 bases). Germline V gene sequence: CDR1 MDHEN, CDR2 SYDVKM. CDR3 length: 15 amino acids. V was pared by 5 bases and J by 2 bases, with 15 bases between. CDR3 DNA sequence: TGTGCCAGCAGTCGAGACAGGCCGATAAACTATGGCTACACCTTC. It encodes CASSRDRPINYGYTF.

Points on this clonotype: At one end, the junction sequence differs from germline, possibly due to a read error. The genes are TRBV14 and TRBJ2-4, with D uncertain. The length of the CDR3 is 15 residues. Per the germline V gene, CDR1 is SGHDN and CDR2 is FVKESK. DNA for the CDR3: TGTACCAGCAGCCCCCGGACCTCCCTGGAAAACATTCAGTACTTC. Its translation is CTSSPRTSLENIQYF. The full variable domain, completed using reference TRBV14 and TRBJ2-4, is EAGVTQFPSHSVIEKGQTVTLRCDPISGHDNLYWYRRVMGKEIKFLLHFVKESKQDESGMPNNRFLAERTGGTYSTLKVQPAELEDSGVYFCTSSPRTSLENIQYFGAGTRLSVL.

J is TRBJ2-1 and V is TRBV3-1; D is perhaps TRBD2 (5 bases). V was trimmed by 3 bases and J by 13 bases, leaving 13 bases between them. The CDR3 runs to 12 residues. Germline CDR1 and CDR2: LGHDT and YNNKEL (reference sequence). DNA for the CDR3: TGTGCCAGCAGCCAGGAAAGCGGTTTTCAGTTCTTC. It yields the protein CASSQESGFQFF.

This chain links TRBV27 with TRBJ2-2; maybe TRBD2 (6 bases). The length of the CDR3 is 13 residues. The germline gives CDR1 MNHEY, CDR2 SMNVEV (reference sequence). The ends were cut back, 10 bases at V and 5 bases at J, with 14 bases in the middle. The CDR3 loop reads CAIGTLGTGELFF. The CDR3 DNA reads TGTGCCATCGGGACTCTGGGGACCGGGGAGCTGTTTTTT.

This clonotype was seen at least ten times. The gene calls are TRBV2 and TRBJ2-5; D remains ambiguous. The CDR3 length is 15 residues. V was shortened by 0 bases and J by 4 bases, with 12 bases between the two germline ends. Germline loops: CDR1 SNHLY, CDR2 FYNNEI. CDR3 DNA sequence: TGTGCCAGCAGTGAAGCAGTCGTGGCCCGAGAGACCCAGTACTTC. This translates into CASSEAVVARETQYF.

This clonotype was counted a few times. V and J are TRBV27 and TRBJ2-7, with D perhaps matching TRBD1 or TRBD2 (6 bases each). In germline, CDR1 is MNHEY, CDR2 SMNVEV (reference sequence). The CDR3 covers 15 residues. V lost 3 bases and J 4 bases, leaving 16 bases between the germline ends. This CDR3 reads CASSLGGLSPYEQYF. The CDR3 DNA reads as TGTGCCAGCAGTTTGGGGGGCCTCAGCCCATACGAGCAGTACTTC.